Listed below are T cell receptor beta chains from one sample, sequenced in a study of cytomegalovirus exposure and HLA in healthy donors. Libraries were prepared by immunoSEQ multiplex PCR; TCRdb keeps only in-frame clonotypes and omits some of them. Seen here are tens of thousands of clones, around 81% observed once, and the top ten hold 5.5% to 7%. Sequencing was carried out using PBMCs. These receptors were taken from a man younger than 30 in good health and CMV-seropositive. Each CDR3 is given with its conserved first and last residue. A D gene is named only where the DNA matches it firmly. Clone size is given for some rows only: seen once, a few or many times, or a class if the clone is expanded.

>TRBJ2-5|TRBD2|TRBV5-1|few
CASSFLAGEETQYF
TGCGCCAGCAGCTTCCTAGCGGGAGAGGAGACCCAGTACTTC
>TRBJ2-1|TRBD2|TRBV2|NA
CASRPAGSGWNEQFF
TGTGCCAGCAGACCAGCGGGATCCGGCTGGAATGAGCAGTTCTTC
>TRBJ2-1|NA|TRBV6-1|NA
CASKREFSVVYEQFF
TGTGCCAGCAAGAGGGAATTTAGTGTTGTGTATGAGCAGTTCTTC
>TRBJ2-1|NA|TRBV4-1|NA
CASSLTPHTGSSYNEQFF
TGCGCCAGCAGCCTAACCCCGCACACCGGGAGCTCCTACAATGAGCAGTTCTTC
>TRBJ2-1|NA|TRBV6-1|NA
CASSAHSGVYNEQFF
TGTGCCAGCAGTGCCCATTCGGGAGTCTACAATGAGCAGTTCTTC
>TRBJ2-5|NA|TRBV11-2|NA
CASSFIPGGGGPFETQYF
TGTGCCAGCAGCTTTATCCCCGGAGGGGGAGGGCCATTTGAGACCCAGTACTTC
>TRBJ2-2|TRBD1|TRBV25-1|NA
CASRRTGGGSVVTGELFF
TGTGCCAGCAGACGGACAGGGGGCGGATCCGTAGTCACCGGGGAGCTGTTTTTT
>TRBJ2-2|NA|TRBV28|NA
CASRLQGAGELFF
TGTGCCAGCAGGCTACAGGGTGCCGGGGAGCTGTTTTTT
>TRBJ2-7|NA|TRBV9|once
CASSISGGGGYEQYF
TGTGCCAGCAGCATAAGTGGGGGAGGGGGCTACGAGCAGTACTTC
>TRBJ2-7|NA|TRBV19|NA
CASSYSAANEQYF
TGTGCCAGTAGTTACTCTGCCGCCAACGAGCAGTACTTC
>TRBJ1-4|TRBD1|TRBV5-1|NA
CASSDRTGLTEKLFF
TGCGCCAGCAGCGATAGGACAGGTCTTACTGAAAAACTGTTTTTT
>TRBJ2-7|NA|TRBV10-3|NA
CAIQRTEAPYEQYF
TGTGCCATCCAGAGGACGGAGGCCCCCTACGAGCAGTACTTC
>TRBJ2-7|TRBD2|TRBV2|NA
CASSQLAGVYEQYF
TGTGCCAGCAGTCAACTAGCGGGGGTCTACGAGCAGTACTTC